This entry lists 24 T cell receptor beta chains sequenced from one sample in a study of radiation and T cells in renal cell carcinoma. As to time point: blood 4 weeks post-SBRT, at nephrectomy. Treatment described: 15 Gy SBRT to primary tumor, nephrectomy 4 weeks later. Here immunoSEQ multiplex PCR was the method, and the copy in TCRdb shows in-frame clones only, minus some. In the table there are tens of thousands of clones, around four fifths of which are singletons. The starting material was blood, obtained from a patient whose treatment included radiotherapy and nephrectomy. The receptors were sampled from a man aged 45 to 65 with renal cell carcinoma.

The J gene is TRBJ1-5, the V gene TRBV19; a weak D match, TRBD1 (5 bases). From germline, CDR1 is LNHDA and CDR2 SQIVND (reference sequence). The CDR3 has 13 amino acids. Trimming shortened V by 3 bases and J by 5 bases, and 8 bases separated the two germline ends. CDR3 nucleotide sequence: TGTGCCAGTAGTATCAGAGGGGATCAGCCCCAGCATTTT. Translating gives CASSIRGDQPQHF.

The chain carries TRBV6-5 and TRBJ2-3, with 13 bases aligning to TRBD2. J was trimmed by 4 bases and V by 6 bases; bases with no gene match: 4. The CDR3 is made up of 15 amino acids. Germline V gene lookup returns CDR1 MNHEY and CDR2 SVGAGI. In DNA form, the CDR3 reads TGTGCCAGCAGCACTACTAGCGGGAGGGCAGATACGCAGTATTTT. Amino acids: CASSTTSGRADTQYF.

Comment on this clone: No DNA is shown, since the ends of the CDR3 on it are uncertain; the CDR3 is the one TCRdb lists. The chain uses TRBV12-2 and TRBJ1-2. TRBV12-2 is annotated as a pseudogene. The CDR3 numbers 14 amino acids, ends counted. CDR3 sequence: CASRFGEGSYGYTF.

The chain carries TRBV7-9 and TRBJ1-5; 11 nucleotides line up with TRBD1. The J segment lost 6 bases and the V segment lost 9 bases, leaving 1 base of the junction unmatched. Germline CDR1 is SEHNR and CDR2 is FQNEAQ (reference sequence). The CDR3 loop spans 12 amino acids. The DNA of the CDR3 is TGTGCCAGTGGACAGGGGGCTCAGCCCCAGCATTTT. It specifies CASGQGAQPQHF. Supplemented by reference TRBV7-9 and TRBJ1-5, the full variable domain reads DTGVSQNPRHKITKRGQNVTFRCDPISEHNRLYWYRQTLGQGPEFLTYFQNEAQLEKSRLLSDRFSAERPKGSFSTLEIQRTEQGDSAMYLCASGQGAQPQHFGDGTRLSIL.

The chain is built from TRBV7-8 and TRBJ1-2; D is possibly TRBD1 (5 bases). With 5 bases removed from V and 5 bases from J, the gap between germline ends came to 30 bases. The CDR3 loop spans 19 amino acids. Germline lookup yields CDR1 SGHVS and CDR2 FQNEAQ. The CDR3 DNA reads as TGTGCCAGCAGCAAATGGTCCGGGACCGGACCCCCAACTGGGTATGGCTACACCTTC. It encodes CASSKWSGTGPPTGYGYTF.

The genes are TRBV11-2 and TRBJ1-1; TRBD1 is a possible D gene (5 bases). The CDR3 runs to 14 residues. The V end was cut by 0 bases, the J end by 5 bases, with 10 bases between. CDR1 SGHAT and CDR2 FQNNGV come from the germline V gene. The CDR3 coding sequence is TGTGCCAGCAGCTTAGATCCGGGGGAGACTGAAGCTTTCTTT. Amino acid sequence: CASSLDPGETEAFF.

In its sample, this clone was seen once. This chain uses TRBV7-9 with TRBJ1-3, with D unresolved. The V gene lost 2 bases and the J gene lost 5 bases, with 4 bases spanning the gap. The CDR3 extends over 12 amino acids. The germline gives CDR1 SEHNR, CDR2 FQNEAQ (reference sequence). This CDR3 reads CASSLSRNTIYF. CDR3 bases: TGTGCCAGCAGCTTATCTAGAAACACCATATATTTT.

This clone was seen just once. The chain links TRBV5-1 to TRBJ1-1; no firm D call. Germline CDR1 is SGHRS and CDR2 is YFSETQ. V was clipped by 5 bases and J by 1 base, with 12 bases between them. The CDR3 runs to 14 residues. The CDR3 bases are TGCGCCAGCAGTTTTGAGTCAGGGAACACTGAAGCTTTCTTT. It translates to CASSFESGNTEAFF. Supplemented by reference TRBV5-1 and TRBJ1-1, the full variable domain reads KAGVTQTPRYLIKTRGQQVTLSCSPISGHRSVSWYQQTPGQGLQFLFEYFSETQRNKGNFPGRFSGRQFSNSRSEMNVSTLELGDSALYLCASSFESGNTEAFFGQGTRLTVV.

The chain couples TRBV9 to TRBJ2-6; TRBD2 agrees at 7 bases. V gave up 4 bases and J gave up 2 bases; unmatched junction bases: 6. The germline gives CDR1 SGDLS, CDR2 YYNGEE. This CDR3 has 16 residues. The CDR3 region has the DNA TGTGCCAGCAGCCCTCGGGGGGTCCCTGGGGCCAACGTCCTGACTTTC. Amino acids: CASSPRGVPGANVLTF.

The chain combines TRBV5-4 with TRBJ2-2, with a weak D call TRBD2 (5 bases). Germline-derived CDR1 and CDR2 are SGHNT and YYREEE (reference sequence). V lost 1 base and J 5 bases, leaving 12 bases between the germline ends. The CDR3 is 15 residues long. CDR3: CASSLQLDGTGELFF. The CDR3 DNA reads TGTGCCAGCAGCTTGCAACTAGATGGGACCGGGGAGCTGTTTTTT.

This chain connects TRBV12-5 to TRBJ1-2; D is unresolved. The CDR3 extends over 12 amino acids. From germline, CDR1 is LGHNT and CDR2 FRNRAP. V lost 7 bases and J 7 bases, leaving 13 bases between the germline ends. The CDR3 loop is CASADGGFGYTF. Written as DNA, the CDR3 is TGTGCTAGTGCCGACGGAGGGTTTGGCTACACCTTC. The full variable domain, its missing parts supplied by reference TRBV12-5 and TRBJ1-2, is DARVTQTPRHKVTEMGQEVTMRCQPILGHNTVFWYRQTMMQGLELLAYFRNRAPLDDSGMPKDRFSAEMPDATLATLKIQPSEPRDSAVYFCASADGGFGYTFGSGTRLTVV.

This rearrangement joins TRBV5-1 to TRBJ2-3; TRBD2 matches at 8 bases. Germline assignment: CDR1 SGHRS and CDR2 YFSETQ. CDR3 length: 15 amino acids. With 4 bases clipped from V and 14 bases from J, the junction kept 18 bases outside the gene matches. CDR3 amino acids: CASSPSGGDQTALYF. For the CDR3, the DNA is TGCGCCAGCAGCCCCTCGGGGGGGGACCAGACCGCCCTGTATTTT.

The CDR3 sequence: CASSLENQPQHF. CDR3 DNA sequence: TGTGCCAGCAGCTTGGAAAATCAGCCCCAGCATTTT. The gene calls are TRBV5-5 and TRBJ1-5; D is unclear. Germline CDR1 is SGHKS and CDR2 is YYEKEE (reference sequence). The CDR3 runs 12 residues. The ends were cut back, 0 bases at V and 4 bases at J, with 2 bases in the middle.

The chain is built from TRBV28 and TRBJ2-7, with 9 bases identical to TRBD1. The germline V gene has CDR1 MDHEN and CDR2 SYDVKM. The junction had 9 bases not matched to a gene; V was cut back by 6 bases and J by 0 bases. The CDR3 loop spans 16 amino acids. CDR3 loop: CASRRDRGSNSYEQYF. The CDR3, as DNA: TGTGCCAGCAGGCGCGACAGGGGGTCAAACTCCTACGAGCAGTACTTC.

The chain links TRBV5-4 to TRBJ1-3; 7 bases are a match to TRBD1. The trim removed 5 bases at V and 1 base at J, leaving 6 bases unmatched. The CDR3 contains 15 residues. CDR1 is SGHNT, CDR2 YYREEE, per germline (reference sequence). DNA for the CDR3: TGTGCCAGCAGGCCTTGGGGACAGTCTGGAAACACCATATATTTT. The encoded protein is CASRPWGQSGNTIYF.

The chain combines TRBV18 with TRBJ2-7; TRBD1 aligns across 9 bases. The CDR3 covers 14 residues. Germline values: CDR1 KGHSH, CDR2 LQKENI. V shed 3 bases, J shed 6 bases, and the junction held 6 bases outside the gene matches. The CDR3 loop is CASSPGQGIREQYF. DNA for the CDR3: TGTGCCAGCTCACCGGGACAGGGAATACGCGAGCAGTACTTC.

The chain employs TRBV6-5 and TRBJ2-7, with D possibly TRBD1 on 6 matching bases. Germline values: CDR1 MNHEY, CDR2 SVGAGI. The CDR3 runs 14 residues. The V gene lost 5 bases and the J gene lost 5 bases, with 16 bases spanning the gap. The CDR3 nucleotides read TGTGCCAGCAGTCCCACTTTAAACAGGGACGAGCAGTACTTC. The encoded protein is CASSPTLNRDEQYF.

V usage is TRBV10-1 and J usage is TRBJ2-3; D tentatively reads TRBD1 or TRBD2 (6 bases each). Germline V CDR1 and CDR2: WNHNN, SYGVQD (reference sequence). The V gene lost 7 bases and the J gene lost 8 bases, with 16 bases spanning the gap. CDR3 length: 13 amino acids. For the CDR3, the DNA is TGCGCCAGCACTCCATTTAAGGGGGGTACGCAGTATTTT. Its translation is CASTPFKGGTQYF.

The chain joins TRBV15 to TRBJ1-4; D is unresolved. In germline, CDR1 is LNHNV, CDR2 YYDKDF (reference sequence). The CDR3 loop spans 17 amino acids. V lost 5 bases and J 0 bases, leaving 16 bases between the germline ends. The CDR3 reads CATSPRAGIATNEKLFF. CDR3 nucleotide sequence: TGTGCCACCAGCCCACGTGCCGGCATTGCAACTAATGAAAAACTGTTTTTT.

The chain combines TRBV4-3 with TRBJ2-5; D could derive from TRBD1 or TRBD2 (6 bases each). In germline, CDR1 is LGHNA, CDR2 YSLEER. Trimming removed 2 bases at V and 1 base at J, with 17 bases between. This CDR3 region has 17 residues. CDR3 in DNA: TGCGCCAGCAGCCAAAACTGGGGGGCCCTGAGCCAAGAGACCCAGTACTTC. Amino acids: CASSQNWGALSQETQYF.

The chain employs TRBV19 and TRBJ2-7; D ambiguous. CDR3 length equals 14 residues. Trimming cost V 4 bases and J 1 base, with 11 bases left between them. CDR1 is LNHDA and CDR2 is SQIVND in the germline V gene (reference sequence). In nucleotides, the CDR3 is TGTGCCAGTAGTACCTCTAGGTCGTCCTACGAGCAGTACTTC. It encodes CASSTSRSSYEQYF.

The chain combines TRBV7-8 with TRBJ2-2; 7 bases match TRBD2. The CDR3 consists of 15 residues. In germline, CDR1 is SGHVS, CDR2 FQNEAQ. With V trimmed by 5 bases and J by 5 bases, 8 bases remained unmatched. The DNA for the CDR3 is TGTGCCAGCAGCCCACTTGGGGGGGTTACCGGGGAGCTGTTTTTT. Residues: CASSPLGGVTGELFF.

The chain employs TRBV28 and TRBJ1-2; D not certain. Germline V CDR1 and CDR2: MDHEN, SYDVKM. The CDR3 loop spans 12 amino acids. Trimming left V 4 bases short and J 8 bases short, with 11 bases between. The CDR3 DNA sequence: TGTGCCAGCAGTTATCCACGTAAGGGCTACACCTTC. Its protein is CASSYPRKGYTF.

J is TRBJ1-4 and V is TRBV6-5, with D unresolved. In germline, CDR1 is MNHEY, CDR2 SVGAGI. Between the trimmed V and J ends, which lost 2 bases and 4 bases, there was a span of 14 bases. This CDR3 contains 16 residues. This chain's CDR3 is CASSYAGGADNEKLFF. CDR3 in DNA: TGTGCCAGCAGTTACGCCGGCGGCGCCGATAATGAAAAACTGTTTTTT.